The rows below give T cell receptor beta chains drawn from one sample of a study of T-cell reconstitution after alpha-beta-depleted transplantation in children. TCRdb redid the calling of the PCR reads with MiXCR, one entry per CDR3 protein. This sample has 120,000 to 150,000 distinct CDR3 sequences, with about 9% found just once. The sequences come from PBMCs, mostly from graft donor cells, collected 180 days after TCRalphabeta/CD19-depleted stem cell transplant. The receptor source for this set is a female patient between 2 and 15 years old who had a stem cell transplant for congenital amegakaryocytic thrombocytopenia, so the T cells may come from the graft donor. The CDR3 runs from the conserved cysteine through the conserved F or W. Fields, in order: CDR3 protein, CDR3 DNA, clone size, V gene, D gene, J gene. A D gene is named only where the DNA matches it firmly. Expanded clones are given a class, and other clones once, few, many or no size at all.

CDR3 protein: CSAQTGGGGAFF
CDR3 DNA: TGCAGTGCCCAGACTGGGGGTGGAGGAGCTTTCTTT
clone size: many
V gene: TRBV20-1
D gene: .
J gene: TRBJ1-1

CDR3 protein: CSASRDSPSYEQYF
CDR3 DNA: TGCAGTGCTAGCCGGGACTCGCCGTCCTACGAGCAGTACTTC
clone size: many
V gene: TRBV20-1
D gene: .
J gene: TRBJ2-7

CDR3 protein: CASSLLGTGYEKLFF
CDR3 DNA: TGTGCCAGCAGCTTACTCGGGACAGGGTACGAAAAACTGTTTTTT
clone size: many
V gene: TRBV9
D gene: TRBD1
J gene: TRBJ1-4

CDR3 protein: CASSLALGTENYGYTF
CDR3 DNA: TGCGCCAGCAGCTTGGCCCTGGGGACAGAGAACTATGGCTACACCTTC
clone size: many
V gene: TRBV5-1
D gene: TRBD1
J gene: TRBJ1-2

CDR3 protein: CASSFRPGQGETQYF
CDR3 DNA: TGTGCCAGCAGTTTCCGCCCGGGGCAAGGGGAGACCCAGTACTTC
clone size: many
V gene: TRBV6-5
D gene: .
J gene: TRBJ2-5

CDR3 protein: CASSQGSPLTDTQYF
CDR3 DNA: TGCGCCAGCAGCCAAGGATCCCCTTTAACAGATACGCAGTATTTT
clone size: many
V gene: TRBV4-3
D gene: .
J gene: TRBJ2-3

CDR3 protein: CASSPTGTQNSYEQYF
CDR3 DNA: TGCGCCAGCAGCCCAACTGGAACACAGAATTCCTACGAGCAGTACTTC
clone size: many
V gene: TRBV4-1
D gene: .
J gene: TRBJ2-7

CDR3 protein: CASNSGGSYNEQFF
CDR3 DNA: TGTGCCAGCAATAGCGGGGGGTCCTACAATGAGCAGTTCTTC
clone size: .
V gene: TRBV28
D gene: TRBD2
J gene: TRBJ2-1

CDR3 protein: CASSWRGVAYEQYF
CDR3 DNA: TGTGCCAGCAGTTGGCGGGGGGTCGCCTACGAGCAGTACTTC
clone size: many
V gene: TRBV28
D gene: TRBD2
J gene: TRBJ2-7

CDR3 protein: CASSLWSVSTDTQYF
CDR3 DNA: TGTGCCAGCAGCTTATGGTCGGTCAGCACAGATACGCAGTATTTT
clone size: few
V gene: TRBV7-9
D gene: .
J gene: TRBJ2-3

CDR3 protein: CASSPRGTGELFF
CDR3 DNA: TGTGCCAGCAGCCCCCGGGGGACCGGGGAGCTGTTTTTT
clone size: many
V gene: TRBV5-4
D gene: .
J gene: TRBJ2-2

CDR3 protein: CASSPPYGPSSYEQYF
CDR3 DNA: TGTGCCAGCTCACCACCCTACGGGCCTTCCTCCTACGAGCAGTACTTC
clone size: .
V gene: TRBV18
D gene: .
J gene: TRBJ2-7

CDR3 protein: CASSPGLAGPTDTQYF
CDR3 DNA: TGCGCCAGCAGCCCCGGACTAGCGGGGCCCACAGATACGCAGTATTTT
clone size: few
V gene: TRBV5-1
D gene: TRBD2
J gene: TRBJ2-3

CDR3 protein: CASSEAGVSYNEQFF
CDR3 DNA: TGTGCCAGCAGTGAAGCGGGAGTTTCGTACAATGAGCAGTTCTTC
clone size: .
V gene: TRBV25-1
D gene: TRBD2
J gene: TRBJ2-1

CDR3 protein: CATSQLAKNIQYF
CDR3 DNA: TGTGCCACCAGTCAGTTGGCCAAAAACATTCAGTACTTC
clone size: .
V gene: TRBV15
D gene: .
J gene: TRBJ2-4

CDR3 protein: CSARSYRGGYEQYF
CDR3 DNA: TGCAGTGCTAGATCCTACAGGGGCGGTTACGAGCAGTACTTC
clone size: many
V gene: TRBV20-1
D gene: TRBD1
J gene: TRBJ2-7

CDR3 protein: CASSARGVVAPGYTQYF
CDR3 DNA: TGTGCCAGCAGCGCTAGGGGGGTTGTAGCACCGGGTTATACGCAGTATTTT
clone size: .
V gene: TRBV7-2
D gene: .
J gene: TRBJ2-3